A selection of T cell receptor beta chains follows, all from one sample in a study of T cell repertoires in cytomegalovirus infection. The antigens these receptors bind are not known. TCRdb passed the reads through MiXCR, listing each CDR3 protein once. The sample includes about 770,000 distinct CDR3 sequences, 25% to 30% of them seen just once. The sample in question was cultured CD8+ T cells from PBMCs, obtained from culture after CMV antigen stimulation. The receptors originated from a human donor in good health (CMV status not recorded). Some clones in this sample may be carry-over from other donors' samples. CDR3s include the opening cysteine and the closing phenylalanine or tryptophan. Fields, in order: clone size, D gene, J gene, V gene, CDR3 DNA, CDR3 protein. D genes are given only for firm matches. Clone size appears in some rows only: once, few, many, or a class for an expanded clone.

>-|-|TRBJ1-1|TRBV6-5
TGTGCCAGCAGTTACTCAGCAGGGGTTGAAGCTTTCTTT
CASSYSAGVEAFF
>few|-|TRBJ2-1|TRBV5-6
TGTGCCAGCAGCAGCCGGGTTCCCTACAATGAGCAGTTCTTC
CASSSRVPYNEQFF
>many|TRBD1|TRBJ1-2|TRBV7-9
TGTGCCAGCAGCTTAGCTATCTGGGACAGAGAAGGGACGGGCTACACCTTC
CASSLAIWDREGTGYTF
>-|TRBD1|TRBJ1-1|TRBV6-5
TGTGCCAGCAGTTACGAGGGGGCTCTGACTGAAGCTTTCTTT
CASSYEGALTEAFF
>-|TRBD1|TRBJ2-7|TRBV6-5
TGTGCTAGCAGTTACTCAATTGGCCTGACCGGGACAGGGTCTAACGAGCAGTACTTC
CASSYSIGLTGTGSNEQYF
>few|-|TRBJ1-6|TRBV6-5
TGTGCCAGCAGTTACCGTCGGACAGAGAATTCACCCCTCCACTTT
CASSYRRTENSPLHF
>once|-|TRBJ1-6|TRBV19
TGTGCCAGTAGTATCGGGGACTTCCGGGATTCACCCCTCCACTTT
CASSIGDFRDSPLHF
>-|-|TRBJ1-3|TRBV7-9
TGTGCCAGCAGCCGTTCAAGAGAACAGCTCTCTGGAAACACCATATATTTT
CASSRSREQLSGNTIYF
>-|-|TRBJ1-2|TRBV7-9
TGTGCCAGCAGCTGGGACGGCGGCCCTGGCTACACCTTC
CASSWDGGPGYTF
>-|-|TRBJ2-1|TRBV6-5
TGTGCCAGCAGAGACAAGGTGGGCGTTTACAATGAGCAGTTCTTC
CASRDKVGVYNEQFF
>-|-|TRBJ2-5|TRBV6-5
TGTGCCAGCCTTCAGGGAGAGACCCAGTACTTC
CASLQGETQYF
>-|-|TRBJ1-2|TRBV19
TGTGCCGGCTTTAGGTTCGGCTATGGCTACACCTTC
CAGFRFGYGYTF
>few|-|TRBJ2-1|TRBV15
TGTGCCACCAGCGTGGCGGGTGAGCAGTTCTTC
CATSVAGEQFF
>-|TRBD1|TRBJ1-3|TRBV6-6
TGTGCCAGCAGTTACCTTTACAGGGGGGTTTGGGATTCTAATGGAAACACCATATATTTT
CASSYLYRGVWDSNGNTIYF
>few|TRBD1|TRBJ1-1|TRBV28
TGTGCCAGCTGTAATACGGGACAGGGGGCTAATGAAGCTTTCTTT
CASCNTGQGANEAFF
>few|TRBD2|TRBJ2-3|TRBV6-2/TRBV6-3
TGTGCCAGCAGTTCTAGCGGGTTTCTTGGAGATACGCAGTATTTT
CASSSSGFLGDTQYF
>-|-|TRBJ1-6|TRBV7-8
TGTGCCAGCAGCCTAGATTTAGGGTCTAATTCACCCCTCCACTTT
CASSLDLGSNSPLHF
>-|TRBD2|TRBJ2-1|TRBV6-2/TRBV6-3
TGTGCCAGCAGTTACTCAGTGGGGGGGTCTTACAATGAGCAGTTCTTC
CASSYSVGGSYNEQFF
>-|TRBD2|TRBJ2-1|TRBV5-3
TGTGGACCCGGGGGGGACGCCTACAATGAGCAGTTCTTC
CGPGGDAYNEQFF
>few|-|TRBJ1-5|TRBV20-1
TGCAGTGCTAGAGACTCACAACCGGGGAAAAATAGCAATCAGCCCCAGCATTTT
CSARDSQPGKNSNQPQHF
>few|-|TRBJ2-7|TRBV5-8
TGTGCCAGCAGCCGTTCGGGAATGCGGGAGCAGTACTTC
CASSRSGMREQYF
>-|-|TRBJ2-1|TRBV27
TGTGCCAGCACCACTGATGCGGGGGCAAGGGAGCAGTTCTTC
CASTTDAGAREQFF
>-|TRBD1|TRBJ1-5|TRBV27
TGTGCCAGCAGTTATGGACAGGGTACGAATCAGCCCCAGCATTTT
CASSYGQGTNQPQHF
>few|-|TRBJ1-5|TRBV20-1
TGCAGTGCCACCCGCGAGGATTGGAGCAATCAGCCCCAGCATTTT
CSATREDWSNQPQHF
>once|-|TRBJ2-1|TRBV6-1
TGTGCCAGCAGTGAAATTGGCGGATCCAATGAGCAGTTCTTC
CASSEIGGSNEQFF
>-|-|TRBJ1-6|TRBV2
TGTGCCAGCAGTGCGGGTTTATCCCACTTT
CASSAGLSHF
>few|-|TRBJ1-1|TRBV4-1
TGCGCCAGCAGCCAAGATGGGCAACCCTTAGATGGTTTCTTT
CASSQDGQPLDGFF
>once|TRBD1|TRBJ1-1|TRBV10-3
TGTGCCATCAGCGGGGACAGGGACTACACTGAAGCTTTCTTT
CAISGDRDYTEAFF
>-|-|TRBJ2-1|TRBV4-1
TGCGCCAGCAGCCACGAGCGCACACCTAGCTCCTACAATGAGCAGTTCTTC
CASSHERTPSSYNEQFF